This paragraph reports one T cell receptor (beta chain). Investigators prepared the TCR beta libraries by applying iRepertoire HTBI primers and Arm-PCR of CDR3 regions. TCRdb re-analysed the multiplex PCR reads in MiXCR, keeping a single row per CDR3 protein. The sample includes approximately 360,000 distinct CDR3 sequences, 12% of them seen just once. Time point in this sample: newly diagnosed GD, antithyroid drugs for less than 3 months. RNA from PBMCs was the source of the TCR library. This sample is part of a study of regulatory T cells in long-lasting Graves disease. These data also formed part of another study, on T cells in Graves' hyperthyroidism and ophthalmopathy.

Sample: peripheral blood mononuclear cells (PBMCs), taken at new diagnosis, from a patient treated with antithyroid drugs. The receptor's source is a woman under 30 with Graves disease.

For the CDR3, the DNA is TGTGCCTCGATACTAAAAGGGGACAGGGTTATGAGCGAGGCGGTTAACACTGAAGCTTTCTTT. Translation: CASILKGDRVMSEAVNTEAFF. The rearrangement links TRBV9 to TRBJ1-1; 9 bases are a match to TRBD1. Germline values: CDR1 SGDLS, CDR2 YYNGEE. V shed 10 bases, J shed 2 bases, and the junction held 30 bases outside the gene matches. The CDR3 has 21 amino acids.